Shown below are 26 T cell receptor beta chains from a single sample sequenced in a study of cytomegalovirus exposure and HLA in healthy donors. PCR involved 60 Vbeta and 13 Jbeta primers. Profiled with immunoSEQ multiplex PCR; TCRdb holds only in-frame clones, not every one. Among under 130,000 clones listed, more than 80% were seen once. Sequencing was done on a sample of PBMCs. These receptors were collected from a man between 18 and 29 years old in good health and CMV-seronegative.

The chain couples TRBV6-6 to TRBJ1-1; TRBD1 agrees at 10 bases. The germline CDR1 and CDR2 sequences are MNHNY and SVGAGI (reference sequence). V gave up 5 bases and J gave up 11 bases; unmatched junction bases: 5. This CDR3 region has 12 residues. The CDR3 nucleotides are TGTGCCAGCAGTACGCCGGGACAGGGGGCTTTCTTT. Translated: CASSTPGQGAFF.

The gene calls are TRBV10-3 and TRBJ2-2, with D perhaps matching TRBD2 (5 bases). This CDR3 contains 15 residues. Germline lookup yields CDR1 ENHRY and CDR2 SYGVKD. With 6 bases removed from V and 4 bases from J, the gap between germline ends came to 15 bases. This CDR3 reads CAISGGSGGTGELFF. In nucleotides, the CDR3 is TGTGCCATCAGCGGCGGCAGCGGCGGCACCGGGGAGCTGTTTTTT.

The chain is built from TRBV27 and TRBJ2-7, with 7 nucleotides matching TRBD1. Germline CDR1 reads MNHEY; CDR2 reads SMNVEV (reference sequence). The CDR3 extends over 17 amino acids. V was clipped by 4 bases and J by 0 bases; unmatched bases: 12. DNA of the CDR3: TGTGCCAGCAGTTCCTACGGGACAGTAACCCGCTCCTACGAGCAGTACTTC. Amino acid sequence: CASSSYGTVTRSYEQYF.

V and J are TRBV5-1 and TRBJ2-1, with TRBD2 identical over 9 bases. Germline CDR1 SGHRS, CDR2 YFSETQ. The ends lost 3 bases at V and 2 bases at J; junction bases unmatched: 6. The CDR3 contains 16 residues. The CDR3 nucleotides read TGCGCCAGCAGCTCCCGACTAGCGGCCACCTACAATGAGCAGTTCTTC. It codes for CASSSRLAATYNEQFF.

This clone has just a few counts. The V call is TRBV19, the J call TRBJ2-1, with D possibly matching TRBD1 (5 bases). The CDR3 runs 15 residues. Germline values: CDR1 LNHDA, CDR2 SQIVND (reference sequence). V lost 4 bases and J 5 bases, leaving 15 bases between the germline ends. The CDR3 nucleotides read TGTGCCAGTAGTACCAACAGGTTCCTAAACAATGAGCAGTTCTTC. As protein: CASSTNRFLNNEQFF.

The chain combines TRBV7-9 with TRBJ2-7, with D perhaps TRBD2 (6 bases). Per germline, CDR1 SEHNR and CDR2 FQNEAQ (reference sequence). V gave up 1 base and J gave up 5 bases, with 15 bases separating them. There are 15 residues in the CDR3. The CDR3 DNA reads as TGTGCCAGCAGCTTAGGGGCCGGGAGCAAGAACGAGCAGTACTTC. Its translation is CASSLGAGSKNEQYF.

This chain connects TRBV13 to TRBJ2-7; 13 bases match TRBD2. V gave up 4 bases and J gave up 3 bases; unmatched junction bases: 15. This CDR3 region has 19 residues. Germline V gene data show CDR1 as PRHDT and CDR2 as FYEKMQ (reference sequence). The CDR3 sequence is CASSSPNLGLAGAYYEQYF. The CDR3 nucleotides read TGTGCCAGCAGCTCCCCGAACCTCGGACTAGCGGGAGCTTACTACGAGCAGTACTTC.

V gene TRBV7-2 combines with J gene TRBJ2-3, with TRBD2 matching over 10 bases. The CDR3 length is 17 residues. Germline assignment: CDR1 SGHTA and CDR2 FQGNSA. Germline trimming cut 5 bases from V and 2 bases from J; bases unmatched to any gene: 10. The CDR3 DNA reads TGTGCCAGCAGCCCCATACCTAGCGGGAGACCCACAGATACGCAGTATTTT. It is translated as CASSPIPSGRPTDTQYF.

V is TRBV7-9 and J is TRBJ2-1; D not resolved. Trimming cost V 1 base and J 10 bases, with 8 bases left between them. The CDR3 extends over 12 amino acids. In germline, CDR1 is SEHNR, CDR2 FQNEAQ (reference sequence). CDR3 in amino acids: CASSLGWAEQFF. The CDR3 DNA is TGTGCCAGCAGCTTAGGGTGGGCCGAGCAGTTCTTC. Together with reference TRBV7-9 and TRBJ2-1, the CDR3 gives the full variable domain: DTGVSQNPRHKITKRGQNVTFRCDPISEHNRLYWYRQTLGQGPEFLTYFQNEAQLEKSRLLSDRFSAERPKGSFSTLEIQRTEQGDSAMYLCASSLGWAEQFFGPGTRLTVL.

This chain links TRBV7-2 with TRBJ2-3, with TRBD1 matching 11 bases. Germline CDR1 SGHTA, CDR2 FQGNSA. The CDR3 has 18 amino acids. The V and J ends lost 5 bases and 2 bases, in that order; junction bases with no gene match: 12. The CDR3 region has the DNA TGTGCCAGCAGCCGGGGGGACAGGGGGTTCACCACCACAGATACGCAGTATTTT. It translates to CASSRGDRGFTTTDTQYF.

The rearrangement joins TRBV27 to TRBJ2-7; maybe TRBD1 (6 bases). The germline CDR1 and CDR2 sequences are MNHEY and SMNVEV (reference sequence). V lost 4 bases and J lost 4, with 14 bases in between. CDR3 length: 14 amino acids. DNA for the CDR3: TGTGCCAGCAGTTCCTGGGACACTGGATACGAGCAGTACTTC. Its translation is CASSSWDTGYEQYF.

The CDR3 DNA reads as TGTGCCAGCAGCGCCCCGGGACAGGGGAGGCCCAACACCATATATTTT. Encoded protein: CASSAPGQGRPNTIYF. The V and J genes are TRBV9 and TRBJ1-3; 10 bases fit TRBD1. There are 16 residues in the CDR3. Per germline, CDR1 SGDLS and CDR2 YYNGEE. The trim removed 3 bases at V and 7 bases at J, leaving 10 bases unmatched.

CDR3 sequence reads: CASSLLEGVQPQHF. The CDR3 DNA reads as TGTGCCAGTAGTTTGCTGGAAGGGGTCCAGCCCCAGCATTTT. The chain joins TRBV19 to TRBJ1-5, with D possibly TRBD1 on 5 matching bases. Trimming pared 5 bases from V and 7 bases from J, leaving 15 bases between. The CDR3 has 14 residues. Germline assignment: CDR1 LNHDA and CDR2 SQIVND (reference sequence).

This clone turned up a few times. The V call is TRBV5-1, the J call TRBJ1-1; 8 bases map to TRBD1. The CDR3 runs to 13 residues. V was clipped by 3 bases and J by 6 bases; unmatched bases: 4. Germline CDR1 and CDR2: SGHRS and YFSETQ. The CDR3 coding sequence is TGCGCCAGCAGCTACGGACAGGGCGCTGAAGCTTTCTTT. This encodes CASSYGQGAEAFF.

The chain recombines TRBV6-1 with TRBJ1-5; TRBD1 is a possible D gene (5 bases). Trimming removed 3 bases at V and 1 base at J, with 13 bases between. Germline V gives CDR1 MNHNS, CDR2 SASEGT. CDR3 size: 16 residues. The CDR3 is CASSDLGEGSNQPQHF. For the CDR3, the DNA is TGTGCCAGCAGTGATCTGGGGGAGGGGAGCAATCAGCCCCAGCATTTT.

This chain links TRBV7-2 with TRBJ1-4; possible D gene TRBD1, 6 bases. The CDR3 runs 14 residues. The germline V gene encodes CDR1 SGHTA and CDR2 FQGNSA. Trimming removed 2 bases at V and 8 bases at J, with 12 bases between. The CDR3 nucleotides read TGTGCCAGCAGCTTAACACAGGGTGGGGAAAAACTGTTTTTT. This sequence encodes CASSLTQGGEKLFF.

CDR3 nucleotide sequence: TGTGCCAGTAAGTGGCTAGCGAACACCGGGGAGCTGTTTTTT. Translation gives CASKWLANTGELFF. V gene TRBV19 combines with J gene TRBJ2-2; D not resolved. V lost 7 bases and J 0 bases, leaving 9 bases between the germline ends. The germline V gene has CDR1 LNHDA and CDR2 SQIVND (reference sequence). The CDR3 extends over 14 amino acids.

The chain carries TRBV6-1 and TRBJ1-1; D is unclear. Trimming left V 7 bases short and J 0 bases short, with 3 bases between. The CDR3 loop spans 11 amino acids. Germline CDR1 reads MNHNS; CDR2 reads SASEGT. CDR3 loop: CASTMNTEAFF. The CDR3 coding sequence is TGTGCCAGCACTATGAACACTGAAGCTTTCTTT.

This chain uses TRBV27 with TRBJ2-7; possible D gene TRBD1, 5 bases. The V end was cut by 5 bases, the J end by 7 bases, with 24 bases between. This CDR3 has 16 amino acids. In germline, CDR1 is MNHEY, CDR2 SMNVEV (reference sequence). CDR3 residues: CASSHLQGEVVREQYF. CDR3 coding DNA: TGTGCCAGCAGTCACCTCCAGGGCGAGGTCGTGAGGGAGCAGTACTTC.

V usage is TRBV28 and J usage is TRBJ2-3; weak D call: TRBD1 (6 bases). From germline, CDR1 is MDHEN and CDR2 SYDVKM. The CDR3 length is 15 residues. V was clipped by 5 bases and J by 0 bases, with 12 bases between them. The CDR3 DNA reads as TGTGCCAGCAGTCCCACGACAGGTAGCACAGATACGCAGTATTTT. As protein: CASSPTTGSTDTQYF.

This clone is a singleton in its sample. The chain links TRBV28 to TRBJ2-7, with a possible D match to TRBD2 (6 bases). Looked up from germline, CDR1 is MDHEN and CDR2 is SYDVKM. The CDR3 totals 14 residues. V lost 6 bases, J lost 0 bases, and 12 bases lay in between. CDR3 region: CASSPVGSSYEQYF. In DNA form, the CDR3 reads TGTGCCAGCAGCCCCGTCGGGAGCTCCTACGAGCAGTACTTC.

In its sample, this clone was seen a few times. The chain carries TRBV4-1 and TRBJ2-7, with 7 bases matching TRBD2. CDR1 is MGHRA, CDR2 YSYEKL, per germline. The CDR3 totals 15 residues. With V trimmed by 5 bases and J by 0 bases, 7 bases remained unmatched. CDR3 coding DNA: TGCGCCAGCAGCTTATTTAGCGGGCACTCCTACGAGCAGTACTTC. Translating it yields CASSLFSGHSYEQYF.

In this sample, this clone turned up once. CDR3 bases: TGTGCCAGCTTGCGCCCTATCTCTGGGGCCAACGTCCTGACTTTC. It yields the protein CASLRPISGANVLTF. V gene TRBV2 combines with J gene TRBJ2-6; D unclear. V was shortened by 8 bases and J by 0 bases, with 11 bases between the two germline ends. Germline values: CDR1 SNHLY, CDR2 FYNNEI. This CDR3 has 15 amino acids.

The CDR3 DNA is TGTGCCAGCAGTGCTCCCGGGACAGGGGCGACGGAGCAGTACTTC. Protein product: CASSAPGTGATEQYF. The chain joins TRBV6-1 to TRBJ2-7; 10 bases are shared with TRBD1. CDR3 length equals 15 residues. Per germline, CDR1 MNHNS and CDR2 SASEGT. J lost 7 bases, V lost 4 bases, and 10 bases had no gene match.

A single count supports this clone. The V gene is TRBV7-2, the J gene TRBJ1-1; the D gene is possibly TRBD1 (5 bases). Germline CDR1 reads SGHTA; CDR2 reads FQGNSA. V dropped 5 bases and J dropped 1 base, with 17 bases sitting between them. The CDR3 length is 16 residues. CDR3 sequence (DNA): TGTGCCAGCAGCCCCTCGGTAGGGGTCCGGAACACTGAAGCTTTCTTT. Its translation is CASSPSVGVRNTEAFF. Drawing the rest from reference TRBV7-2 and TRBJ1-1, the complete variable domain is GAGVSQSPSNKVTEKGKDVELRCDPISGHTALYWYRQSLGQGLEFLIYFQGNSAPDKSGLPSDRFSAERTGGSVSTLTIQRTQQEDSAVYLCASSPSVGVRNTEAFFGQGTRLTVV.

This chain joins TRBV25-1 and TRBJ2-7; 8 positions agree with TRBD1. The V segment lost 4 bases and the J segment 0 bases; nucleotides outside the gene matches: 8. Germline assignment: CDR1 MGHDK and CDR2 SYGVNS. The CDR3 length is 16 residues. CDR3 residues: CASSATPGQVSYEQYF. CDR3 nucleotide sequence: TGTGCCAGCAGTGCGACCCCGGGACAGGTCTCCTACGAGCAGTACTTC.